The sequence of this T cell receptor (beta chain) was determined in a study of T cells in Graves' hyperthyroidism and ophthalmopathy. What was amplified from RNA transcripts were TCR beta CDR3 regions. Carried out on the TCR CDR3, a first-round RT-PCR used the HTBI primer set. TCRdb recomputed calls from the multiplex PCR reads with MiXCR, one row per CDR3 protein. This sample has hundreds of thousands of distinct CDR3 sequences, with roughly 14% found just once. Comments on this clonotype: What it binds is not known.

Study findings and constraints: Peripheral blood also featured most of the thyroid clonotypes expanded above 0.001.

V lost 5 bases to trimming and J lost 5 bases, with 16 bases between them. Germline V gene data show CDR1 as SEHNR and CDR2 as FQNEAQ (reference sequence). The CDR3 covers 14 residues. The chain is built from TRBV7-9 and TRBJ2-7, with D perhaps TRBD2 (5 bases). This receptor was obtained from a man between 18 and 35 years old with Graves' ophthalmopathy. The sequenced sample consisted of blood. The CDR3 coding sequence is TGTGCCAGCAGCCCCCTAGCCGCATGGAACGAGCAGTACTTC. It specifies CASSPLAAWNEQYF.